This T cell receptor beta chain was sequenced for a study of T cell repertoires in cytomegalovirus infection. CDR3 length: 14 residues. The germline V gene has CDR1 SNHLY and CDR2 FYNNEI. Trimming left V 5 bases short and J 1 base short, with 8 bases between. TCRdb reanalysed the reads using MiXCR and keeps one entry per CDR3 protein. In the table there are roughly 500,000 distinct CDR3 sequences, under 55% of which are singletons. This clonotype turned up a few times. Its cognate antigen is unknown. This rearrangement joins TRBV2 to TRBJ2-2; no reliable D call. The sample was cultured PBMCs, taken from culture after CMV antigen stimulation. The TCR was taken from a human donor in good health (CMV status not recorded). Some clones in this sample may be carry-over from other donors' samples. The CDR3: CASSRLRNTGELFF. DNA of the CDR3: TGTGCCAGCAGTAGACTCAGGAACACCGGGGAGCTGTTTTTT.